This TCR beta chain was identified in a study of control samples from healthy donors and cancer patients. Profiling relied on immunoSEQ multiplex PCR, and the TCRdb table lists in-frame clones only, not all of them. The sample yields 55,000 to 85,000 clones, 85% to 90% seen once. Per germline, CDR1 LGHDT and CDR2 YNNKEL (reference sequence). The CDR3 extends over 15 amino acids. V lost 4 bases to trimming and J lost 6 bases; unmatched junction nucleotides: 9. The V gene is TRBV3-1 (or the pseudogene TRBV3-2), the J gene TRBJ2-1, with TRBD2 matching over 7 bases. The TCR was taken from a man in his sixties with lung cancer. Specimen: PBMCs. In DNA, the CDR3 is TGTGCCAGCAGCCTCCGGACCGGCGGGGGCAATGAGCAGTTCTTC. It translates to CASSLRTGGGNEQFF.